The rows below give T cell receptor beta chains drawn from one sample of a study of blood T cell repertoires in COVID-19. Clones were sequenced by immunoSEQ multiplex PCR, and TCRdb holds only the in-frame ones, with some missing. The repertoire consists of around 300,000 clones, with 88% occurring once and the leading ten covering approximately 1%. Sequences were obtained from PBMCs or T cells enriched from blood (not recorded which). Receptors were obtained from a woman under 40 who had recovered from COVID-19. Both conserved end residues are part of each CDR3. A D gene is named only where the DNA matches it firmly. Expanded clones get a size class; other rows say once, few or many, or leave the size out.

abundance,j_gene,v_gene,d_gene,CDR3aa,CDR3nt
-,TRBJ2-2,TRBV7-2,-,CASSLGGSGELFF,TGTGCCAGCAGCTTAGGCGGATCCGGGGAGCTGTTTTTT
-,TRBJ1-6,TRBV27,TRBD1,CASSLDRVDNSPLHF,TGTGCCAGCAGTCTGGACAGGGTCGATAATTCACCCCTCCACTTT
-,TRBJ2-7,TRBV27,-,CASSPNTGYEQYF,TGTGCCAGCAGTCCAAACACAGGGTACGAGCAGTACTTC
-,TRBJ1-5,TRBV7-6,TRBD1,CASSQTGGSNQPQHF,TGTGCCAGCAGCCAAACAGGGGGTAGCAATCAGCCCCAGCATTTT
-,TRBJ1-4,TRBV12-2,-,CASRLARGQGKQNEKLFF,TGTGCAAGTCGCTTAGCGAGAGGACAGGGAAAACAGAATGAAAAACTGTTTTTT
-,TRBJ2-1,TRBV12-3/TRBV12-4,TRBD1,CASSPYRGNEQFF,TGTGCCAGCAGTCCTTACAGGGGCAATGAGCAGTTCTTC
few,TRBJ1-2,TRBV29-1,TRBD1,CSVEGDRFYGYTF,TGCAGCGTTGAGGGGGACAGATTCTATGGCTACACCTTC
-,TRBJ1-1,TRBV6-2/TRBV6-3,-,CASSYVGGGTEAFF,TGTGCCAGCAGTTATGTGGGGGGGGGCACTGAAGCTTTCTTT
-,TRBJ2-1,TRBV3-1/TRBV3-2,TRBD2,CASSQPLLAASYNEQFF,TGTGCCAGCAGCCAACCCCTCCTAGCGGCGTCCTATAATGAGCAGTTCTTC
-,TRBJ2-3,TRBV9,-,CASSNIGTLKDTQYF,TGTGCCAGCAGCAATATCGGGACACTCAAAGATACGCAGTATTTT
-,TRBJ1-1,TRBV2,-,CASTGSVLEAFF,TGTGCCAGCACAGGGTCCGTACTTGAAGCTTTCTTT
-,TRBJ1-6,TRBV19,TRBD1,CASRWGTGPSPLHF,TGTGCCAGTAGGTGGGGGACAGGCCCCTCACCCCTCCACTTT
-,TRBJ1-1,TRBV28,-,CASSLGTSLEAFF,TGTGCCAGCAGTTTAGGGACAAGCCTTGAAGCTTTCTTT
-,TRBJ2-7,TRBV28,-,CATGQLYEQYF,TGTGCCACTGGACAGCTCTACGAGCAGTACTTC
-,TRBJ2-1,TRBV21-1,-,CASSKEGAGATTPIEQFF,TGTGCCAGCAGCAAAGAGGGGGCAGGGGCCACCACCCCCATCGAGCAGTTCTTC
-,TRBJ1-5,TRBV27,TRBD1,CASSLYGTGGNQPQHF,TGTGCCAGCAGTTTATATGGGACAGGGGGCAATCAGCCCCAGCATTTT
-,TRBJ2-3,TRBV7-7,-,CASGSPGGRLNLRTDTQYF,TGTGCTAGCGGTTCTCCGGGGGGCCGCCTTAACCTACGCACAGATACGCAGTATTTT